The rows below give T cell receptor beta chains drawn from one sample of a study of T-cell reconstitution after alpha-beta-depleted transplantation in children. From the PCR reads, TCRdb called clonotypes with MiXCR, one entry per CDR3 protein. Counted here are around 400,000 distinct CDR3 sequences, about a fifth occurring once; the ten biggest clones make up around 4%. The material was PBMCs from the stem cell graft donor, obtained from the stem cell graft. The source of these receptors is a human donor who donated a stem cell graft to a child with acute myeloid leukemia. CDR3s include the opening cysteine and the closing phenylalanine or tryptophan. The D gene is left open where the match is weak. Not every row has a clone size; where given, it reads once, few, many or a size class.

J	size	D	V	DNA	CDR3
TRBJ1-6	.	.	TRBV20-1	TGCAGTGCTAGAGCCCCCGGGAGGGAAGGATTTTCACCCCTCCACTTT	CSARAPGREGFSPLHF
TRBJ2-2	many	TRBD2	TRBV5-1	TGCGCCAGCAAAGTTAGCGGGAGGACCGGGGAGCTGTTTTTT	CASKVSGRTGELFF
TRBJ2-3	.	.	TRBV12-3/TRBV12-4	TGTGCCAGCAGTTTAAGCAGCGACAGCACAGATACGCAGTATTTT	CASSLSSDSTDTQYF
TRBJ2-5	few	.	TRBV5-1	TGCGCCAGCAGCTCCCGGGGGCTCCAGTACTTC	CASSSRGLQYF
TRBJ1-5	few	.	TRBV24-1	TGTGCCACCAGTGATTTTGCGGATCAGCCCCAGCATTTT	CATSDFADQPQHF
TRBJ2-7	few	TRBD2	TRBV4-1	TGCGCCAGCAGCCAAGATCCGTCTAGCGGGAGAGTTGCCTACGAGCAGTACTTC	CASSQDPSSGRVAYEQYF
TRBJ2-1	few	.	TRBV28	TGTGCCAGCAGTGACTCAGGGTTAATGTGGGAGCAGTTCTTC	CASSDSGLMWEQFF
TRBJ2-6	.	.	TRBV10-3	TGTGCCATCAGTCCCCGCCGGACTGCTGGGGCCAACGTCCTGACTTTC	CAISPRRTAGANVLTF
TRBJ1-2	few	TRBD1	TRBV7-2	TGTGCCAGCAGTCAGGGGGTTGCCTATGGCTACACCTTC	CASSQGVAYGYTF
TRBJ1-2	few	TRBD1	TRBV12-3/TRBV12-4	TGTGCCAGCAGTCGCTCGGGACAGGGAAAAGGCTACACCTTC	CASSRSGQGKGYTF
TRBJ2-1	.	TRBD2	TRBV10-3	TGTGCCATTACTAGCGGGAGTTCCGATGAGCAGTTCTTC	CAITSGSSDEQFF
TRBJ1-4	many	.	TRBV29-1	TGCAGCGTTCAGGCGGGAGATGAAAAACTGTTTTTT	CSVQAGDEKLFF
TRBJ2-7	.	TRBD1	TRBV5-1	TGCGCCAGCAGCATCTTTCAGGGGGCCTCCTACGAGCAGTACTTC	CASSIFQGASYEQYF
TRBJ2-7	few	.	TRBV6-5	TGTGCCAGCAGTTACTCGATCCCACGATACGAGCAGTACTTC	CASSYSIPRYEQYF
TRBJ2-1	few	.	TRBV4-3	TGCGCCAGCAGCCTCGTGGGGATGGATGAGCAGTTCTTC	CASSLVGMDEQFF
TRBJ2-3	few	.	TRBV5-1	TGCGCCAGCAGCTTGGCTAGCGCGGTGTCGGATACGCAGTATTTT	CASSLASAVSDTQYF
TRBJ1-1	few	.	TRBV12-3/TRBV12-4	TGTGCCAGCAGCTGGGGGGCAGGAGGTGAAGCTTTCTTT	CASSWGAGGEAFF
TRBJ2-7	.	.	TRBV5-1	TGCGCCAGCAGCTTGGAGGGCCCCGGATACGAGCAGTACTTC	CASSLEGPGYEQYF
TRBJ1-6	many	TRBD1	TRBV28	TGTGCCAGCAGGGGACAGGGGGCTTCCTATAATTCACCCCTCCACTTT	CASRGQGASYNSPLHF
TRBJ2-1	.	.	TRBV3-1	TGTGCCAGCAGCCAAGATCTAGACAATGAGCAGTTCTTC	CASSQDLDNEQFF
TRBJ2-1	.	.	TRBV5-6	TGTGCCAGCAGCTTAAGGGTGGTGAATGAGCAGTTCTTC	CASSLRVVNEQFF
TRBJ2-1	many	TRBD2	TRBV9	TGTGCCAGCAGCTTAGCGGGAAGCGCCTACAATGAGCAGTTCTTC	CASSLAGSAYNEQFF
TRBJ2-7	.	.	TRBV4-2	TGTGCCAGCAGCCAAGGAACAGGCGTCTCCTACGAGCAGTACTTC	CASSQGTGVSYEQYF
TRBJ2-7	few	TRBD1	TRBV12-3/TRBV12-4	TGTGCCAGCAGCCGACAGGGGGCCCCGTCCTACGAGCAGTACTTC	CASSRQGAPSYEQYF
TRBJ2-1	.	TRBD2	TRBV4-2	TGTGCCAGCAGCCAAGTGACTAGCGGGGGGAATGAGCAGTTCTTC	CASSQVTSGGNEQFF
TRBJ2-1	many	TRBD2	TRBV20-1	TGCAGTGCTATAACTAGCGGGAGTCAAGTTTACAATGAGCAGTTCTTC	CSAITSGSQVYNEQFF
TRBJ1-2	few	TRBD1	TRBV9	TGTGCCAGCAGCGCCCGACAGGGCTCATATGGCTACACCTTC	CASSARQGSYGYTF
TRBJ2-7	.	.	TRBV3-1	TGTGCCAGCAGCCAAGATGCCGGGGCCGAGCAGTACTTC	CASSQDAGAEQYF
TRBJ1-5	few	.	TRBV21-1	TGTGCCAGCAGTCGAGGGGTCCGGGGTGGCAATCAGCCCCAGCATTTT	CASSRGVRGGNQPQHF
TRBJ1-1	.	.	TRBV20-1	TGCAGCGCCAGGGGCCAGGATGGGGGAGCTTTCTTT	CSARGQDGGAFF